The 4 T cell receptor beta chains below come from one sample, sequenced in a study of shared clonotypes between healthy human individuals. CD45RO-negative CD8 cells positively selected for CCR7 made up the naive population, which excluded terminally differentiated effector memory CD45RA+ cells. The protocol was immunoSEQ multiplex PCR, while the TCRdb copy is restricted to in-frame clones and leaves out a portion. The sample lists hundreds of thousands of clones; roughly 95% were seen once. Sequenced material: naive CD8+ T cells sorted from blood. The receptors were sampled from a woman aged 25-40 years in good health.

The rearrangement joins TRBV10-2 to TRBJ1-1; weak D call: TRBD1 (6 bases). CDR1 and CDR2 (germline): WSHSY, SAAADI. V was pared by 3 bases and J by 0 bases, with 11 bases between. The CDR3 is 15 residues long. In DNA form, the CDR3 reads TGCGCCAGCAGTGATAGACAGGCCATGAACACTGAAGCTTTCTTT. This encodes CASSDRQAMNTEAFF.

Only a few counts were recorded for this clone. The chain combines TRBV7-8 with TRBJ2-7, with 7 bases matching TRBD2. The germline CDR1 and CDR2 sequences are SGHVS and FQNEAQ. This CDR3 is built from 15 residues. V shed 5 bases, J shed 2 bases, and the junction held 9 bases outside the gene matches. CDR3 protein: CASSAIWGRAYEQYF. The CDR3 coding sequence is TGTGCCAGCAGCGCCATTTGGGGGAGGGCCTACGAGCAGTACTTC. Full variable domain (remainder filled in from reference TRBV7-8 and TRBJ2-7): GAGVSQSPRYKVAKRGQDVALRCDPISGHVSLFWYQQALGQGPEFLTYFQNEAQLDKSGLPSDRFFAERPEGSVSTLKIQRTQQEDSAVYLCASSAIWGRAYEQYFGPGTRLTVT.

Written as DNA, the CDR3 is TGTGCCAGCAGCGCCGGGGATACGCAGTATTTT. It encodes CASSAGDTQYF. This chain links TRBV7-9 with TRBJ2-3; D not resolved. The CDR3 runs 11 residues. Per germline, CDR1 SEHNR and CDR2 FQNEAQ (reference sequence). Trimming cost V 5 bases and J 6 bases, with 6 bases left between them.

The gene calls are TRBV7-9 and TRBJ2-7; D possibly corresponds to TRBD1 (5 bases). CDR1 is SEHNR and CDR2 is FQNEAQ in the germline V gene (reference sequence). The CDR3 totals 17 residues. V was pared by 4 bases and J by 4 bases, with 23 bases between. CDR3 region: CASSSPRQNQPSYEQYF. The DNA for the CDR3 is TGTGCCAGCAGCTCCCCCCGACAGAACCAGCCGTCATACGAGCAGTACTTC.